This TCR beta chain was documented in a study of shared clonotypes between healthy human individuals. Across the whole study: Ranging from 18 to 49 in age, donors were a couple of women and a few men. Findings and caveats of the study: Though the depth was large, rarefaction showed that sorted-subset sequencing was incomplete.

TCRdb keeps only in-frame clones here, not all; method: immunoSEQ multiplex PCR. The top ten clones hold less than 2% of a sample with about 1.9 million clones, roughly 95% of them seen once. Only CD45RO-negative cells positively selected for CCR7 counted as naive CD8 cells, so terminally differentiated effector memory CD45RA+ cells were excluded. Per germline, CDR1 SGHDT and CDR2 YYEEEE. This CDR3 is built from 15 residues. The ends lost 3 bases at V and 4 bases at J; junction bases unmatched: 7. As for this clone: The antigen is unknown.

V is TRBV5-6 and J is TRBJ1-1, with 9 bases lining up with TRBD1. The sequenced sample consisted of naive CD8+ T cells from PBMCs. This clonotype was sampled from a man between 18 and 29 years old in good health. Some clones in this sample may be carry-over from other donors' samples. The CDR3 spells CASSWDRDWSTEAFF. The CDR3 DNA is TGTGCCAGCAGCTGGGACAGGGATTGGAGCACTGAAGCTTTCTTT.